Each of the 9 T cell receptor beta chains below was sequenced from the same sample in a study of cytomegalovirus exposure and HLA in healthy donors. PCR employed 60 Vbeta and 13 Jbeta primers. Clones were read by immunoSEQ multiplex PCR, and TCRdb kept only the in-frame ones, dropping some. The repertoire consists of under 120,000 clones, with 70% to 85% occurring once and the leading ten covering 3.1%. Sequencing was done on a sample of PBMCs. Receptors were obtained from a woman in her 40s in good health and CMV-seronegative.

The chain uses TRBV28 and TRBJ1-3; D is unclear. This CDR3 region has 15 residues. V shed 5 bases and J shed 3 bases, with 14 bases lying between them. CDR1 and CDR2 (germline): MDHEN, SYDVKM. DNA of the CDR3: TGTGCCAGCAGTGGCCCTGGGAGATTTGGAAACACCATATATTTT. Translation: CASSGPGRFGNTIYF.

The chain carries TRBV11-3 and TRBJ2-3; no definite D call. The CDR3 runs 15 residues. Per the germline V gene, CDR1 is SGHNT and CDR2 is YENEEA. Trimming shortened V by 4 bases and J by 0 bases, and 11 bases separated the two germline ends. CDR3 protein: CASSSRVDSTDTQYF. The CDR3 coding sequence is TGTGCCAGCAGCTCCCGGGTAGATAGCACAGATACGCAGTATTTT.

This clone has more than one count but fewer than ten. The rearrangement links TRBV7-2 to TRBJ1-1; D is unresolved. Germline V gene lookup returns CDR1 SGHTA and CDR2 FQGNSA. V was clipped by 5 bases and J by 3 bases, with 10 bases between them. This CDR3 has 13 residues. The CDR3 sequence: CASSPGRDTEAFF. CDR3 DNA sequence: TGTGCCAGCAGCCCCGGGAGGGACACTGAAGCTTTCTTT.

This clone was observed a handful of times. The V and J genes are TRBV6-4 and TRBJ2-6, with D tentatively TRBD2 (5 bases). Germline assignment: CDR1 MRHNA and CDR2 SNTAGT. This CDR3 has 15 amino acids. V shed 3 bases and J shed 0 bases, with 6 bases lying between them. CDR3 sequence reads: CASSEEVSGANVLTF. In DNA form, the CDR3 reads TGTGCCAGCAGTGAGGAGGTCTCTGGGGCCAACGTCCTGACTTTC.

The chain is built from TRBV7-6 and TRBJ1-1; 8 nucleotides agree with TRBD1. J lost 5 bases, V lost 5 bases, and 4 bases had no gene match. The CDR3 contains 13 residues. Germline values: CDR1 SGHVS, CDR2 FNYEAQ. This CDR3 is CASSPRGRTEAFF. The CDR3 DNA sequence: TGTGCCAGCAGCCCCAGGGGGCGGACTGAAGCTTTCTTT.

With respect to this clone: Mismatch with germline at one junction end may stem from a read error. V and J are TRBV7-9 and TRBJ1-1, with a weak D call TRBD1 (5 bases). CDR3 length equals 15 residues. Germline-derived CDR1 and CDR2 are SEHNR and FQNEAQ (reference sequence). The CDR3 loop is CSSTWGGAVNTEAFF. In DNA, the CDR3 is TGTTCCAGCACCTGGGGGGGTGCCGTGAACACTGAAGCTTTCTTT.

This chain connects TRBV10-1 to TRBJ2-7; TRBD2 might be the D (5 bases). Germline CDR1 WNHNN, CDR2 SYGVQD (reference sequence). This CDR3 comprises 17 residues. V was clipped by 8 bases and J by 6 bases, with 29 bases between them. The CDR3 loop reads CASLGRASANPLAEQYF. DNA of the CDR3: TGCGCCAGCCTAGGTAGGGCTTCTGCGAACCCCCTAGCCGAGCAGTACTTC.

This chain uses TRBV6-5 with TRBJ1-2; the D is unclear. The CDR3 has 13 amino acids. Germline values: CDR1 MNHEY, CDR2 SVGAGI. V lost 2 bases and J lost 6, with 10 bases in between. In nucleotides, the CDR3 is TGTGCCAGCAGTTACCCGGGAAGGGATGGCTACACCTTC. The encoded protein is CASSYPGRDGYTF.

The rearrangement uses TRBV5-1 and TRBJ2-2, with TRBD1 as a possible D gene (5 bases). The CDR3 has 17 residues. Trimming removed 3 bases from V and 5 bases from J, with 20 bases in between. Germline V gene lookup returns CDR1 SGHRS and CDR2 YFSETQ. The CDR3, as DNA: TGCGCCAGCAGCTCCATTTGGTTGGCGACAGAAACCGGGGAGCTGTTTTTT. Its translation is CASSSIWLATETGELFF.